The 26 T cell receptor beta chains reported below all come from one sample, sequenced in a study of Tregs in tolerant kidney transplant recipients (dated by TCRdb to the late 2010s). The meaning of the sample's time point label: blood sample drawn before combined kidney and bone marrow transplant. Library preparation employed the immunoSEQ multiplex PCR assay. TCRdb's version of the immuneACCESS table is confined to in-frame rearrangements and falls short of the full clone set. An unresolved V gene accounts for under half of the shortfall where checked; the remainder is of unknown origin. Per the sample table, the count is roughly 50,000 clones. About 0.83% of the sample is taken by the ten largest. The specimen comprised CD4+ T cells from blood, sampled before the transplant. Receptors were obtained from a human donor who received a combined kidney and bone marrow transplant.

In regard to this clone: Read coverage stops 3 residues before the CDR3 terminus; the germline J gene supplies the remainder. The chain joins TRBV4-1 to TRBJ1-5, with unresolved D. The germline V gene has CDR1 MGHRA and CDR2 YSYEKL. Trimming took 0 bases from V and 3 from J, leaving 3 bases between them. This CDR3 has 13 residues. CDR3 in amino acids: CASSQDYNQPQHF. The CDR3 DNA, read in part, is TGCGCCAGCAGCCAAGATTACAATCAGCCC.

CDR3 loop: CASSPGGLAGDRNIQYF. The DNA read from the CDR3 is TGTGCCAGCAGCCCCGGGGGGCTAGCGGGAGATCGGAACATT. The chain carries TRBV6-2 or TRBV6-3 and TRBJ2-4; 10 bases match TRBD2. The sequence runs out 3 residues before the end of the CDR3; the remainder is reconstructed from the germline J gene. The CDR3 contains 17 residues. V was clipped by 6 bases and J by 7 bases; unmatched bases: 15. The V gene's germline CDR1 is MNHEY and CDR2 SVGEGT.

Note on this clone: The CDR3 end falls 3 residues outside the read, so it is completed with the germline J gene. J is TRBJ2-5 and V is TRBV18, with D possibly TRBD1 on 5 matching bases. V lost 2 bases and J lost 5, with 12 bases in between. Germline V gives CDR1 KGHSH, CDR2 LQKENI. This CDR3 has 14 amino acids. The CDR3 sequence: CASSPGAPRETQYF. CDR3 DNA (partial): TGTGCCAGCTCACCAGGGGCCCCGAGGGAGACC.

On this clone: The missing CDR3 end, 3 residues past where the read stops, is filled in from the germline J gene. The chain is built from TRBV20-1 and TRBJ2-3; unclear D gene. The CDR3 sequence is 11 residues long. Germline-derived CDR1 and CDR2 are DFQATT and SNEGSKA (reference sequence). The ends were cut back, 7 bases at V and 0 bases at J, with 5 bases in the middle. The part of the CDR3 DNA that was read is TGCAGTGGACTTAGCACAGATACG. Translation gives CSGLSTDT. The entire CDR3 sequence reads CSGLSTDTQYF.

The sequenced CDR3 bases are TGCAGTGCCCAGGACAGGGGCACTGAA. This sequence encodes CSAQDRGTE. The full CDR3 is CSAQDRGTEAFF. The chain uses TRBV20-1 and TRBJ1-1; the match to TRBD1 covers 9 bases. The read gets to within 3 residues of the CDR3 end, and the germline J gene fills in the rest. The CDR3 is made up of 12 amino acids. Germline loops: CDR1 DFQATT, CDR2 SNEGSKA (reference sequence). Trimming took 6 bases from V and 4 from J; bases not matched to a gene: 3.

For this clone: The CDR3 end lies 3 residues beyond the end of the read and is filled in from the germline J gene. V and J are TRBV6-2 or TRBV6-3 and TRBJ2-5; tentative D call: TRBD2 (6 bases). Germline assignment: CDR1 MNHEY and CDR2 SVGEGT. V lost 5 bases, J lost 4 bases, and 14 bases lay in between. The CDR3 runs 14 residues. The CDR3 DNA, read in part, is TGTGCCAGCAGTAAGACTAGTGCCGCAGAGACC. Translation: CASSKTSAAET. The full CDR3 reads CASSKTSAAETQYF.

Remarks on this clone: The read halts 3 residues ahead of the CDR3 end, with the missing end drawn from the germline J gene. The rearrangement joins TRBV19 to TRBJ1-4; no clear D. Deletions cut 5 bases from V and 5 bases from J, with 12 bases between. The length of the CDR3 is 14 residues. Germline V gene data show CDR1 as LNHDA and CDR2 as SQIVND (reference sequence). Partial CDR3 DNA: TGTGCCAGTAGTCCGCCAGAATTAAATGAAAAA. Translation gives CASSPPELNEK. The complete CDR3 protein is CASSPPELNEKLFF.

Concerning this clone: The CDR3 end lies 3 residues beyond the end of the read and is filled in from the germline J gene. The rearrangement joins TRBV19 to TRBJ2-1; D is possibly TRBD2 (6 bases). This CDR3 has 15 amino acids. CDR1 LNHDA and CDR2 SQIVND come from the germline V gene (reference sequence). Trimming pared 1 base from V and 7 bases from J, leaving 14 bases between. This CDR3 reads CASSIGGANLNEQFF. The DNA read from the CDR3 is TGTGCCAGTAGTATAGGCGGGGCGAACTTAAATGAG.

Points on this clone: The observed sequence ends 3 residues before the CDR3 terminus, with the missing tail filled in from the germline J gene. This chain links TRBV5-1 with TRBJ2-5; TRBD2 aligns across 9 bases. Unmatched junction bases numbered 8, after V lost 0 bases and J lost 5 bases. Germline V gives CDR1 SGHRS, CDR2 YFSETQ. This CDR3 is 16 amino acids long. The sequenced part of the CDR3 DNA is TGCGCCAGCAGCTTGGAGGGCGGGGGGGGCGCGGAGACC. Translated: CASSLEGGGGAET. The whole CDR3 region reads CASSLEGGGGAETQYF. Together with reference TRBV5-1 and TRBJ2-5, the CDR3 gives the full variable domain: KAGVTQTPRYLIKTRGQQVTLSCSPISGHRSVSWYQQTPGQGLQFLFEYFSETQRNKGNFPGRFSGRQFSNSRSEMNVSTLELGDSALYLCASSLEGGGGAETQYFGPGTRLLVL.

CDR3 sequence reads: CASSLSSGSTDTQYF. The covered CDR3 bases are TGCGCCAGCAGCTTATCTAGCGGTTCCACAGATACG. The chain carries TRBV5-1 and TRBJ2-3, with 7 positions matching TRBD2. The read falls 3 residues short of the CDR3 end, and the missing part is taken from the germline J gene. In germline, CDR1 is SGHRS, CDR2 YFSETQ. CDR3 length equals 15 residues. J lost 2 bases, V lost 2 bases, and 5 bases had no gene match.

Concerning this clone: The read gets to within 3 residues of the CDR3 end, and the germline J gene fills in the rest. The chain has TRBV7-9 and TRBJ2-3, with a weak D call TRBD2 (6 bases). The CDR3 is 15 residues long. CDR1 SEHNR and CDR2 FQNEAQ come from the germline V gene (reference sequence). V dropped 2 bases and J dropped 0 bases, with 9 bases sitting between them. CDR3 loop: CASSLPGLSTDTQYF. CDR3 DNA (partial): TGTGCCAGCAGCTTACCGGGACTGAGCACAGATACG.

As concerns this clone: The read halts 3 residues ahead of the CDR3 end, with the missing end drawn from the germline J gene. The rearrangement uses TRBV5-1 and TRBJ2-3; 10 nucleotides agree with TRBD2. V shed 0 bases, J shed 6 bases, and the junction held 7 bases outside the gene matches. The CDR3 totals 16 residues. From germline, CDR1 is SGHRS and CDR2 YFSETQ. The sequenced CDR3 bases are TGCGCCAGCAGCTTGGTTCTAGCGGGAGTTGCGGATACG. This encodes CASSLVLAGVADT. The entire CDR3 sequence reads CASSLVLAGVADTQYF.

As concerns this clone: The read gets to within 3 residues of the CDR3 end, and the germline J gene fills in the rest. The chain combines TRBV10-1 with TRBJ2-5; D gene unclear. With 2 bases removed from V and 2 bases from J, the gap between germline ends came to 6 bases. The CDR3 totals 13 residues. Looked up from germline, CDR1 is WNHNN and CDR2 is SYGVQD (reference sequence). CDR3 sequence: CASSEGRQETQYF. The DNA read from the CDR3 is TGCGCCAGCAGTGAGGGCAGGCAAGAGACC.

A note on this clone: The sequence runs out 3 residues before the end of the CDR3; the remainder is reconstructed from the germline J gene. The chain is built from TRBV7-6 and TRBJ1-2, with D unclear. Per germline, CDR1 SGHVS and CDR2 FNYEAQ. This CDR3 is built from 12 residues. The CDR3 sequence: CASSLAGEGYTF. The sequenced CDR3 bases are TGTGCCAGCAGCTTAGCCGGGGAAGGC.

Comment on this clone: With the read ending 3 residues before the CDR3 end, the germline J gene is used to fill in that end. This chain joins TRBV5-1 and TRBJ2-1, with a possible D match to TRBD1 (6 bases). Trimming took off 0 bases at V and 1 base at J, with 8 bases between the two ends. The CDR3 is made up of 15 amino acids. Germline CDR1 and CDR2: SGHRS and YFSETQ. The CDR3 spells CASSLAGVSYNEQFF. The sequenced part of the CDR3 DNA is TGCGCCAGCAGCTTGGCAGGGGTTTCCTACAATGAG.

Concerning this clone: The read comes to an end 3 residues before the CDR3 does, leaving the germline J gene to fill in the end. The rearrangement uses TRBV2 and TRBJ1-1; weak D call: TRBD1 (6 bases). The CDR3 runs to 13 residues. V was shortened by 4 bases and J by 1 base, with 7 bases between the two germline ends. CDR1 is SNHLY, CDR2 FYNNEI, per germline. The CDR3 spells CASSGQENTEAFF. The sequenced CDR3 bases are TGTGCCAGCAGTGGACAGGAGAACACTGAA.

Of note for this clone: The sequence runs out 3 residues before the end of the CDR3; the remainder is reconstructed from the germline J gene. V is TRBV7-2 and J is TRBJ2-3, with D possibly matching TRBD1 (6 bases). Deletions cut 3 bases from V and 4 bases from J, with 14 bases between. This CDR3 comprises 15 residues. The germline V gene has CDR1 SGHTA and CDR2 FQGNSA. The CDR3 bases that were read are TGTGCCAGCAGCTTCAGGGGCAGGCAAGCAGATACG. Amino acid sequence: CASSFRGRQADT. The whole CDR3 reads CASSFRGRQADTQYF. Variable domain in full (rest from reference TRBV7-2 and TRBJ2-3): GAGVSQSPSNKVTEKGKDVELRCDPISGHTALYWYRQSLGQGLEFLIYFQGNSAPDKSGLPSDRFSAERTGGSVSTLTIQRTQQEDSAVYLCASSFRGRQADTQYFGPGTRLTVL.

A note on this clone: The read terminates 3 residues ahead of where the CDR3 ends, so the germline J gene completes it. V and J are TRBV10-3 and TRBJ2-3; possibly TRBD1 or TRBD2 for D (5 bases each). The germline V gene has CDR1 ENHRY and CDR2 SYGVKD. The length of the CDR3 is 13 residues. Trimming removed 6 bases from V and 7 bases from J, with 14 bases in between. The covered CDR3 bases are TGTGCCATCAGACCCGAGGGGTTGAATACG. Translation: CAIRPEGLNT. The full CDR3 is CAIRPEGLNTQYF.

A word on this clone: The CDR3 extends 3 residues past the end of the read, so its final part is completed from the germline J gene. This chain connects TRBV10-3 to TRBJ2-2; D might be TRBD1 or TRBD2, each matching 6 bases. The ends were cut back, 6 bases at V and 5 bases at J, with 10 bases in the middle. Germline CDR1 and CDR2: ENHRY and SYGVKD. The CDR3 has 13 amino acids. Incomplete CDR3 DNA: TGTGCCATCAGGACAGGAGGGACCGGGGAG. Translated: CAIRTGGTGE. The whole CDR3 is CAIRTGGTGELFF.

Concerning this clone: The read falls 3 residues short of the CDR3 end, and the missing part is taken from the germline J gene. The chain is built from TRBV18 and TRBJ1-2, with 7 bases aligning to TRBD1. The germline V gene has CDR1 KGHSH and CDR2 LQKENI. This CDR3 has 12 amino acids. The part of the CDR3 DNA that was read is TGTGCCAGCTCACCCGACAGGGACGGC. Protein product: CASSPDRDG. The whole CDR3 reads CASSPDRDGYTF.

Comments on this clone: The read finishes 3 residues shy of the CDR3 end, and the germline J gene is used to complete it. The chain combines TRBV23-1 with TRBJ2-1; 11 bases are a match to TRBD2. TRBV23-1 is flagged as an ORF with uncertain function. The CDR3 runs to 19 residues. V trimming: 2 bases; J trimming: 4 bases; junction bases outside the gene matches: 13. CDR3 DNA, as far as it was read: TGCGCCAGCAGTCAAGTTCTAGAGACTAGCGGGGTATCGTACAATGAG. Protein product: CASSQVLETSGVSYNE. The entire CDR3 protein reads CASSQVLETSGVSYNEQFF.

On this clone: Coverage ceases 3 residues before the CDR3 finishes, and the germline J gene fills in the end. The chain joins TRBV5-1 to TRBJ1-5; 8 bases are shared with TRBD1. Germline CDR1 is SGHRS and CDR2 is YFSETQ. The junction had 6 bases not matched to a gene; V was cut back by 4 bases and J by 3 bases. There are 15 residues in the CDR3. The CDR3 bases that were read are TGCGCCAGCAGCCTAGGGACAGGACCCAATCAGCCC. This encodes CASSLGTGPNQP. The whole CDR3 protein is CASSLGTGPNQPQHF. Full variable domain (rest looked up from reference TRBV5-1 and TRBJ1-5): KAGVTQTPRYLIKTRGQQVTLSCSPISGHRSVSWYQQTPGQGLQFLFEYFSETQRNKGNFPGRFSGRQFSNSRSEMNVSTLELGDSALYLCASSLGTGPNQPQHFGDGTRLSIL.

Concerning this clone: The CDR3 end falls 3 residues outside the read, so it is completed with the germline J gene. V gene TRBV18 combines with J gene TRBJ1-2; the match to TRBD1 covers 7 bases. The V segment lost 3 bases and the J segment 2 bases; nucleotides outside the gene matches: 6. The CDR3 is 15 residues long. The germline V gene encodes CDR1 KGHSH and CDR2 LQKENI. CDR3 amino acids: CASSPWDSPNYGYTF. CDR3 DNA (partial): TGTGCCAGCTCACCTTGGGACAGCCCCAACTATGGC.

A word on this clone: Coverage ceases 3 residues before the CDR3 finishes, and the germline J gene fills in the end. The V and J genes are TRBV6-2 or TRBV6-3 and TRBJ1-4, with 8 bases lining up with TRBD1. There are 15 residues in the CDR3. V trimming: 5 bases; J trimming: 5 bases; junction bases outside the gene matches: 7. Germline V gene lookup returns CDR1 MNHEY and CDR2 SVGEGT. The part of the CDR3 DNA that was read is TGTGCCAGCAGTCAGTCCGGGACAGGAAATGAAAAA. Its protein product is CASSQSGTGNEK. The complete CDR3 reads CASSQSGTGNEKLFF.

In regard to this clone: The read halts 3 residues ahead of the CDR3 end, with the missing end drawn from the germline J gene. The chain combines TRBV6-1 with TRBJ2-5; D not resolved. The CDR3 spans 14 residues. Germline CDR1 MNHNS, CDR2 SASEGT. V dropped 4 bases and J dropped 0 bases, with 9 bases sitting between them. CDR3 residues: CASSADLYQETQYF. Incomplete CDR3 DNA: TGTGCCAGCAGTGCCGACTTGTACCAAGAGACC.

As regards this clone: The CDR3 end lies 3 residues beyond the end of the read and is filled in from the germline J gene. This chain joins TRBV19 and TRBJ1-1, with a weak D call TRBD1 (5 bases). This CDR3 has 15 amino acids. The V gene's germline CDR1 is LNHDA and CDR2 SQIVND (reference sequence). The V end lost 4 bases, the J end lost 3 bases, and 15 bases lay between the germline ends. The CDR3 region is CASSKGRGEDTEAFF. CDR3 bases read: TGTGCCAGTAGTAAGGGGAGGGGAGAGGACACTGAA.